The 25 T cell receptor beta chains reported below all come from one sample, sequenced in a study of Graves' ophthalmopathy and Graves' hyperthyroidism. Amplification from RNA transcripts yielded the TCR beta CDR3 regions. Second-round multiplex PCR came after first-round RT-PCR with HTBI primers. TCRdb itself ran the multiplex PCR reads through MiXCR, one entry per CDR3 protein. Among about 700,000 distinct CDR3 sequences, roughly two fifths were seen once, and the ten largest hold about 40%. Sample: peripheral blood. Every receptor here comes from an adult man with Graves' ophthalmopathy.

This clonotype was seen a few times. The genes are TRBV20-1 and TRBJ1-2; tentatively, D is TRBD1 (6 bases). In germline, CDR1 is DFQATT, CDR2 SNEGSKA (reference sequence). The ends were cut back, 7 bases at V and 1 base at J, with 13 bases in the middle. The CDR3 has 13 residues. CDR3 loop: CSGRQGINYGYTF. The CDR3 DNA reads TGCAGTGGAAGGCAGGGGATTAACTATGGCTACACCTTC.

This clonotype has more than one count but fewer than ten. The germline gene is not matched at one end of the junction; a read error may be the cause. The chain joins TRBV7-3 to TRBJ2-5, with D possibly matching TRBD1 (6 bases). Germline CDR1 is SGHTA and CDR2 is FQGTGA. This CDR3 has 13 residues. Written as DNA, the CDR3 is TGCGCCAGCAGCCAGGCCATTAAGGGGGCCCAGTACTTC. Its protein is CASSQAIKGAQYF.

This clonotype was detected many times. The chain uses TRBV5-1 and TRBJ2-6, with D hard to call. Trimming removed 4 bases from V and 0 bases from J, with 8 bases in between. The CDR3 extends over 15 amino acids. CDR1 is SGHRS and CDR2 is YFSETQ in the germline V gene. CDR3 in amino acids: CASSTGASGANVLTF. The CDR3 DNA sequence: TGCGCCAGCAGCACCGGTGCCTCTGGGGCCAACGTCCTGACTTTC.

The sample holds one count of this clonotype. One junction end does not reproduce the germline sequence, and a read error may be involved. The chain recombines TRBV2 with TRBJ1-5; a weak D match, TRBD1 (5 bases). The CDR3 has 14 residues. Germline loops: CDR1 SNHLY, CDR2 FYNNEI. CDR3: CASSKRQGRQPQHF. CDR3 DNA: TGCGCCAGCAGTAAGCGGCAGGGTAGACAGCCCCAGCATTTT.

The CDR3 nucleotides read TGTGCCAGCTTGGGTACAGGGGGCAAAACTGAAGCTTTCTTT. Its translation: CASLGTGGKTEAFF. This rearrangement joins TRBV25-1 to TRBJ1-1, with 9 bases identical to TRBD1. The ends lost 8 bases at V and 5 bases at J; junction bases unmatched: 9. This CDR3 is built from 14 residues. CDR1 is MGHDK, CDR2 SYGVNS, per germline.

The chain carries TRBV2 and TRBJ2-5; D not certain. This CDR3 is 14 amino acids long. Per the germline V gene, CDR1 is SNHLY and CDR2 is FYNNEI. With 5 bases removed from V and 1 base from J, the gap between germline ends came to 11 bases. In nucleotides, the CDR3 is TGTGCCAGCAGTTTATCGGCAGCCCAAGAGACCCAGTACTTC. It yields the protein CASSLSAAQETQYF.

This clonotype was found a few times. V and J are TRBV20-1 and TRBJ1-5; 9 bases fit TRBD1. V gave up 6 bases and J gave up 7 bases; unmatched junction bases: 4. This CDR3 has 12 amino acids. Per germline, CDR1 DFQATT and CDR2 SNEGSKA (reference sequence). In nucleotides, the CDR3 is TGCAGTGCCAGACAGGGGGAACAGCCCCAGCATTTT. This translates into CSARQGEQPQHF.

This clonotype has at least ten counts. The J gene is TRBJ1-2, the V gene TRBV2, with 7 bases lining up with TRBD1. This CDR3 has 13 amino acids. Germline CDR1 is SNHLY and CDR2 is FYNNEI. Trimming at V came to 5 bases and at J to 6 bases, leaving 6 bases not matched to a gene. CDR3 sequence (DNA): TGTGCCAGCAGTCCACAGGGGAAGGATGGCTACACCTTC. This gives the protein CASSPQGKDGYTF.

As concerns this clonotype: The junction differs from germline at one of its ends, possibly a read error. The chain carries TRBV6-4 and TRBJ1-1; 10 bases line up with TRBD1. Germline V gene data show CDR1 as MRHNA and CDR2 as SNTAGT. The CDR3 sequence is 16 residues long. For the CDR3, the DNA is TGTGCCAGCAGTGACCAGACAGGGGGCATGAACACTGGAGCTTTCTTT. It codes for CASSDQTGGMNTGAFF.

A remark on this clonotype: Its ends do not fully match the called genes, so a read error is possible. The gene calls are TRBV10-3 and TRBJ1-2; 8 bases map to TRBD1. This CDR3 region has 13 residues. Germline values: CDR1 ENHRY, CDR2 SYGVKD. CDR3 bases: TGTGCCAGCAGTACAGGACAGGGTGGTGGCTACACCTTC. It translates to CASSTGQGGGYTF.

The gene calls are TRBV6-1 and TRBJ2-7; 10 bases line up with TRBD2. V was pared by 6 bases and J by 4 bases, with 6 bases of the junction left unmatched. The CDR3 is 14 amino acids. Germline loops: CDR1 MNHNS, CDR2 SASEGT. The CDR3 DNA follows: TGTGCCAGCAGCAAGCGGGAGGGCCGGTACGAGCAGTACTTC. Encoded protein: CASSKREGRYEQYF.

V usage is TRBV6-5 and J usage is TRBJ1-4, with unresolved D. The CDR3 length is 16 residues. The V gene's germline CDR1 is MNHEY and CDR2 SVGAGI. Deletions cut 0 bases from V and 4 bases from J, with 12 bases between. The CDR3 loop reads CASSYSISGINEKLFF. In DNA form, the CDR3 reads TGTGCCAGCAGTTACTCGATCTCAGGAATTAATGAAAAACTGTTTTTT.

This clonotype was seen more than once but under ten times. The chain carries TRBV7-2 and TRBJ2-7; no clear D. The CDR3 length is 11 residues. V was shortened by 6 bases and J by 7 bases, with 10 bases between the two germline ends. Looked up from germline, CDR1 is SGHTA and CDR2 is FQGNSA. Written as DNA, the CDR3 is TGTGCCAGCAGTTCACCAAGGGAGCAGTACTTC. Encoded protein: CASSSPREQYF.

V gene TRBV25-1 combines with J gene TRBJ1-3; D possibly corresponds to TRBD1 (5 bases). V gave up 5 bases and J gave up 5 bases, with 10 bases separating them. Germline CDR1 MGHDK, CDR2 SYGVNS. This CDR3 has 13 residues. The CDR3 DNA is TGTGCCAGCAGTCGACAGCCTCGAAACACCATATATTTT. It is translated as CASSRQPRNTIYF.

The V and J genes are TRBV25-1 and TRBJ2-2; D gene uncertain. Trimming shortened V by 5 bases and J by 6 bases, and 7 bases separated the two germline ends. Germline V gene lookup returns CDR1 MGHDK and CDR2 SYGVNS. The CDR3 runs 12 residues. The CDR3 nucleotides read TGTGCCAGCAGTTTATATCCCGGGGAGCTGTTTTTT. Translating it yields CASSLYPGELFF.

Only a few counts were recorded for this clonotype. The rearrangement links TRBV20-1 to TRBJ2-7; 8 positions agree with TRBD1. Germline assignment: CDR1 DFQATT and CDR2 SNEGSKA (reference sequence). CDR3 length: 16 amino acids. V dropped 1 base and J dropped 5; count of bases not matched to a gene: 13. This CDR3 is CSARVLGGDRGNEQYF. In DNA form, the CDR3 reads TGCAGTGCTAGAGTTCTCGGGGGAGACAGGGGCAACGAGCAGTACTTC.

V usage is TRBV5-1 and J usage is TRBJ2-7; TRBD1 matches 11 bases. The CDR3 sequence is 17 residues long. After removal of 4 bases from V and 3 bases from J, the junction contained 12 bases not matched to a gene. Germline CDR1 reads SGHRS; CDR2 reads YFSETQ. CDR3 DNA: TGCGCCAGCAGCCAGGCAACCGGGACAGGGGGATTCTACGAGCAGTACTTC. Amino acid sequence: CASSQATGTGGFYEQYF.

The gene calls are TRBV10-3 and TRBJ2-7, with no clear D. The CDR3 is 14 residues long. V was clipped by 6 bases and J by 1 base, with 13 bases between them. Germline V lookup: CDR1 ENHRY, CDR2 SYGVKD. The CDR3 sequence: CAISHWARSYEQYF. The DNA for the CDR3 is TGTGCCATCAGCCATTGGGCCAGGTCCTACGAGCAGTACTTC.

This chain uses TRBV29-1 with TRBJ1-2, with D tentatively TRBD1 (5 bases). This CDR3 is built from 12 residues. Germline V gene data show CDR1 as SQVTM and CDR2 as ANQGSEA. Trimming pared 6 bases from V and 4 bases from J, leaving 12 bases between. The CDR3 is CSVPGTTYGYTF. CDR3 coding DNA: TGCAGCGTGCCCGGGACGACCTATGGCTACACCTTC.

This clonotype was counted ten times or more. CDR3 loop: CASSPTAEETQYF. The CDR3 DNA reads as TGTGCCAGTAGCCCGACAGCTGAAGAGACCCAGTACTTC. The chain is built from TRBV19 and TRBJ2-5; D may be TRBD1 (5 bases). Germline CDR1 is LNHDA and CDR2 is SQIVND (reference sequence). CDR3 size: 13 residues. V was shortened by 6 bases and J by 3 bases, with 11 bases between the two germline ends.

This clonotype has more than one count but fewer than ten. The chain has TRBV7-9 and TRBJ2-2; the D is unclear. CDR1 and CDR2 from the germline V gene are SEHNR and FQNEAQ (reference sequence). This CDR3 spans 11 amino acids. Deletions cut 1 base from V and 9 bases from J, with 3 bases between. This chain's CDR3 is CASSLGWELFF. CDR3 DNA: TGTGCCAGCAGCTTAGGGTGGGAGCTGTTTTTT.

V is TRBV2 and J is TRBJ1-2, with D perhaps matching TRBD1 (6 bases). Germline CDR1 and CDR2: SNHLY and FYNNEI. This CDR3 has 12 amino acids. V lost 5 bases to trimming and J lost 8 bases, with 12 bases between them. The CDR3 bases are TGTGCCAGCAGTCACCAGGGGCCCGGCTACACCTTC. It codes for CASSHQGPGYTF.

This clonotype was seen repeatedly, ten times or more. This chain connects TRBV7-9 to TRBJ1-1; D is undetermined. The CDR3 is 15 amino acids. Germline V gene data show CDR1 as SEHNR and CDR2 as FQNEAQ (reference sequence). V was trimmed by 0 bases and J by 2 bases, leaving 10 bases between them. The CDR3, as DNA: TGTGCCAGCAGCTTAGCGGACGGAGACAACACTGAAGCTTTCTTT. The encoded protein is CASSLADGDNTEAFF.

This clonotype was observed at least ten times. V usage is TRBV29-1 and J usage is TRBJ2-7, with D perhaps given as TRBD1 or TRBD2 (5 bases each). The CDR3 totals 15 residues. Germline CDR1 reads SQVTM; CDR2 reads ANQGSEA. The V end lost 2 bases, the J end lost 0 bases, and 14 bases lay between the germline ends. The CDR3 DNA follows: TGCAGCGTTGAATCTAGGGGCGCGGGCTCCTACGAGCAGTACTTC. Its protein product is CSVESRGAGSYEQYF.

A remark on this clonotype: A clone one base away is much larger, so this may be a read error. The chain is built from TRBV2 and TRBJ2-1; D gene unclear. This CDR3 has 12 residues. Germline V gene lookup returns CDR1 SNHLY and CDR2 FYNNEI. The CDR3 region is CASSEEYNEQLF. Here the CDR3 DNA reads TGTGCCAGCAGTGAAGAATACAATGAGCAGCTCTTC. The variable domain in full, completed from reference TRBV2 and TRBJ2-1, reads EPEVTQTPSHQVTQMGQEVILRCVPISNHLYFYWYRQILGQKVEFLVSFYNNEISEKSEIFDDQFSVERPDGSNFTLKIRSTKLEDSAMYFCASSEEYNEQLFGPGTRLTVL.